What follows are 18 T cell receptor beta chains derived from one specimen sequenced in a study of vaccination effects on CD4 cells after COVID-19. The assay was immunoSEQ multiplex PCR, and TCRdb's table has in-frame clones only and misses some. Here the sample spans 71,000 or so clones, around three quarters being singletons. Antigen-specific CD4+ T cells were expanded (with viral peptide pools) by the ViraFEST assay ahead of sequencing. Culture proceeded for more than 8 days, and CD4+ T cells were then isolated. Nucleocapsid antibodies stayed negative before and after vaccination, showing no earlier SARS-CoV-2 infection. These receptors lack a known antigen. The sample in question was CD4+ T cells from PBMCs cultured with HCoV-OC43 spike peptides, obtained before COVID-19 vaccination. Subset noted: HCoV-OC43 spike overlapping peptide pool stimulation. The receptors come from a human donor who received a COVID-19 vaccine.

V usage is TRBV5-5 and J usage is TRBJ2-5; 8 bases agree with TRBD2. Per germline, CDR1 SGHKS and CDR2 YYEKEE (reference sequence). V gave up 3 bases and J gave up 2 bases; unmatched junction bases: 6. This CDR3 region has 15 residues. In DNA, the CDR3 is TGTGCCAGCAGCTATTCCGGGACTAGGCAAGAGACCCAGTACTTC. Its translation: CASSYSGTRQETQYF.

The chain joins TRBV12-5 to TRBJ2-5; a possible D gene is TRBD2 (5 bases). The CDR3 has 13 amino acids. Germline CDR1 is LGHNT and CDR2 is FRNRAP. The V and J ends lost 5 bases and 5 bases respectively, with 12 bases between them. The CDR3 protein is CASGERGGETQYF. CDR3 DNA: TGTGCTAGTGGTGAACGGGGTGGGGAGACCCAGTACTTC.

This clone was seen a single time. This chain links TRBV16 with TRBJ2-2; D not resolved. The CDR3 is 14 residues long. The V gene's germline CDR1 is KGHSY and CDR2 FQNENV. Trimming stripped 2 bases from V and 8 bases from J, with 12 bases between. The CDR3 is CASSQLGTEGELFF. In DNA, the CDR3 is TGTGCCAGCAGCCAACTGGGCACCGAAGGGGAGCTGTTTTTT.

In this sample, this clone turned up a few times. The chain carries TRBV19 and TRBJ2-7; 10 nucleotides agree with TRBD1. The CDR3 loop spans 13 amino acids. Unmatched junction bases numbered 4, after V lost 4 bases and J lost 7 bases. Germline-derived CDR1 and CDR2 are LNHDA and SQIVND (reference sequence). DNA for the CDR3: TGTGCCAGTAGTAGTCGGACAGGGGGAGAGCAGTACGTC. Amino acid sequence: CASSSRTGGEQYV.

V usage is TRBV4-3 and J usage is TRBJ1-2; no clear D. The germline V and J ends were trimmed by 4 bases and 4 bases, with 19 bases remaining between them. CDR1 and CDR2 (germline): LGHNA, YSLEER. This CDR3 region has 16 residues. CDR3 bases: TGCGCCAGCAGCCTAGGTATAAGGGCTTCATTCTATGGCTACACCTTC. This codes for CASSLGIRASFYGYTF.

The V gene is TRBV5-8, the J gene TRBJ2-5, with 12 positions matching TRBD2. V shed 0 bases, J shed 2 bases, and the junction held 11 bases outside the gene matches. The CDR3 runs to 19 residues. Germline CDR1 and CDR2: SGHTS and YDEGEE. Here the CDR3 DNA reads TGTGCCAGCAGCTTGGGATGGCTAGCGGGGGGGCCGGGGCAAGAGACCCAGTACTTC. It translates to CASSLGWLAGGPGQETQYF.

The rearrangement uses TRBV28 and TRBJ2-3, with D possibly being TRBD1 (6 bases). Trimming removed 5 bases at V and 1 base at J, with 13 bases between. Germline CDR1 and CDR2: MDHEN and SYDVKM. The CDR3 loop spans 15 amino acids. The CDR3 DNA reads TGTGCCAGCAGTGCTCACAGGGCTGGCACAGATACGCAGTATTTT. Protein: CASSAHRAGTDTQYF.

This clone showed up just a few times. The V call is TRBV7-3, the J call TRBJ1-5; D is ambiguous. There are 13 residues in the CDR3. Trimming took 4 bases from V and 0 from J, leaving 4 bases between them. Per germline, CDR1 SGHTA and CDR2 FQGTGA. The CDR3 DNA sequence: TGTGCCAGCAGCTCCTATAGCAATCAGCCCCAGCATTTT. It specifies CASSSYSNQPQHF.

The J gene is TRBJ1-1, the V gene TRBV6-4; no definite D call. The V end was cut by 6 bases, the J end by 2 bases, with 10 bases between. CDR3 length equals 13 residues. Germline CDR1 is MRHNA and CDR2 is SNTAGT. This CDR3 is CASRAGLNTEAFF. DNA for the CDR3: TGTGCCAGCAGAGCAGGTCTCAACACTGAAGCTTTCTTT.

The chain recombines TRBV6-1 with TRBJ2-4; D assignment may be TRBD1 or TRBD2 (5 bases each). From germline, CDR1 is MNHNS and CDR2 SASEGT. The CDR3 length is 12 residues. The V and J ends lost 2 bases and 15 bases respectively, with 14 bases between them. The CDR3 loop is CASSEFTGTAYF. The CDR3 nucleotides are TGTGCCAGCAGTGAATTCACGGGGACGGCGTACTTC.

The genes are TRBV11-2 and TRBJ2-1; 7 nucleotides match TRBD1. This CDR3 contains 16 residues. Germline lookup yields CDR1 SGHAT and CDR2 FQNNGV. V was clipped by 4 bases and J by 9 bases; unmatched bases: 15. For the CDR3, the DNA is TGTGCCAGCAGCTCTCCGGGACAGCAGACAGAGGTTGAGCAGTTCTTC. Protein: CASSSPGQQTEVEQFF.

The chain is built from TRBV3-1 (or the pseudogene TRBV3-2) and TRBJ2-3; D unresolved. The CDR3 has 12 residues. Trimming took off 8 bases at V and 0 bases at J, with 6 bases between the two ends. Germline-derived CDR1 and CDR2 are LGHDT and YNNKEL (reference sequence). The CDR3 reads CASGTSTDTQYF. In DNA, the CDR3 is TGTGCCAGCGGAACCAGCACAGATACGCAGTATTTT.

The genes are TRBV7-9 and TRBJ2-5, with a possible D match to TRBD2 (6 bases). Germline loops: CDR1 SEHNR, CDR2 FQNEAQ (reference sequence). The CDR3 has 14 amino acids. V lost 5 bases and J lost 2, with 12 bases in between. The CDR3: CASSPGSGQETQYF. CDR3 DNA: TGTGCCAGCAGCCCTGGCAGCGGGCAAGAGACCCAGTACTTC.

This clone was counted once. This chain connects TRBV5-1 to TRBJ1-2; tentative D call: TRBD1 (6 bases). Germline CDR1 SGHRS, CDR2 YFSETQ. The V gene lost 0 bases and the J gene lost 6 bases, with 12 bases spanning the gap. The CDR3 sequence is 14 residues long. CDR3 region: CASSLAGGEHGYTF. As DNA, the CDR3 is TGCGCCAGCAGCTTGGCCGGGGGCGAGCATGGCTACACCTTC.

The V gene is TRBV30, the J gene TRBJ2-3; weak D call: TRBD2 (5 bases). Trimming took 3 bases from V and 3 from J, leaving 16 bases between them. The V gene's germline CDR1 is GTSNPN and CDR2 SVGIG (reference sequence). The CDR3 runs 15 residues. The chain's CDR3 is CAWRVRGRGTDTQYF. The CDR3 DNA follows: TGTGCCTGGAGGGTCCGGGGAAGAGGGACAGATACGCAGTATTTT.

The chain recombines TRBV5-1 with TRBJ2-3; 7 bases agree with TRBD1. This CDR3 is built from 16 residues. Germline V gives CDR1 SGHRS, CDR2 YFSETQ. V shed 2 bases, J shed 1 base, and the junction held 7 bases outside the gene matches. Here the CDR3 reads CASSFERGLRTDTQYF. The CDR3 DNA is TGCGCCAGCAGCTTCGAAAGGGGGCTGCGCACAGATACGCAGTATTTT.

This CDR3 reads CASRITRTNTEAFF. Here the CDR3 DNA reads TGTGCCAGCAGGATTACACGGACGAACACTGAAGCTTTCTTT. This sequence joins TRBV6-5 and TRBJ1-1; D uncertain. Germline CDR1 reads MNHEY; CDR2 reads SVGAGI. V lost 6 bases and J lost 1, with 12 bases in between. The CDR3 length is 14 residues.

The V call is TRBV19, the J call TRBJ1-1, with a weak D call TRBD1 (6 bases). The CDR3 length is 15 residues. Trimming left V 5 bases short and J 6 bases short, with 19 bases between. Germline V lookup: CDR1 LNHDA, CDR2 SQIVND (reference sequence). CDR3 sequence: CASSPPDRFSAEAFF. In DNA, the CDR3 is TGTGCCAGTAGTCCACCCGACAGGTTCTCGGCTGAAGCTTTCTTT. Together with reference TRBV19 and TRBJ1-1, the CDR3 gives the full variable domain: DGGITQSPKYLFRKEGQNVTLSCEQNLNHDAMYWYRQDPGQGLRLIYYSQIVNDFQKGDIAEGYSVSREKKESFPLTVTSAQKNPTAFYLCASSPPDRFSAEAFFGQGTRLTVV.